This T cell receptor beta chain is from a study of CD8 T cells in Susac syndrome. The multiple sclerosis controls were treatment-naive patients, and their relapsing-remitting disease was stable or active. Reverse transcription of about 0.45 to 1 ug RNA was carried out with random hexamers. Amplification of TCR beta CDR3 spanned 54 Vbeta and 13 Jbeta via immunoSEQ multiplex PCR. MiXCR, applied by TCRdb to the immunoSEQ multiplex PCR reads, yields one record per CDR3 protein. The sample lists some 200,000 distinct CDR3 sequences; 80% to 95% were seen once. This CDR3 region has 15 residues. Trimming took off 0 bases at V and 0 bases at J, with 8 bases between the two ends. CDR1 is SGHTA and CDR2 is FQGNSA in the germline V gene.

Sequencing input: CD8+ T cells from PBMCs. V and J are TRBV7-2 and TRBJ1-1; D ambiguous. The sequence was collected from a human donor with multiple sclerosis. DNA for the CDR3: TGTGCCAGCAGCTTAGCGTTGGGGTTGAACACTGAAGCTTTCTTT. Amino acid sequence: CASSLALGLNTEAFF. The full variable domain, completed using reference TRBV7-2 and TRBJ1-1, is GAGVSQSPSNKVTEKGKDVELRCDPISGHTALYWYRQSLGQGLEFLIYFQGNSAPDKSGLPSDRFSAERTGGSVSTLTIQRTQQEDSAVYLCASSLALGLNTEAFFGQGTRLTVV.